This T cell receptor (beta chain) was obtained from a study of CD8 T cells in Susac syndrome. A quantity of about 0.5 to 1 ug RNA underwent reverse transcription using random hexamers. TCRdb processed the immunoSEQ multiplex PCR reads anew with MiXCR; each CDR3 protein has one entry. The sample carries approximately 130,000 distinct CDR3 sequences, under 95% recorded once. V lost 7 bases, J lost 2 bases, and 11 bases lay in between. The CDR3 sequence is 13 residues long. Germline V gene sequence: CDR1 LNHNV, CDR2 YYDKDF (reference sequence). The specimen sequenced was CD8+ T cells from PBMCs. This rearrangement joins TRBV15 to TRBJ1-1; D unresolved. The receptor's source is a human donor with multiple sclerosis. For the CDR3, the DNA is TGTGCCACCAAAGAGGGATTCAACACTGAAGCTTTCTTT. It translates to CATKEGFNTEAFF.